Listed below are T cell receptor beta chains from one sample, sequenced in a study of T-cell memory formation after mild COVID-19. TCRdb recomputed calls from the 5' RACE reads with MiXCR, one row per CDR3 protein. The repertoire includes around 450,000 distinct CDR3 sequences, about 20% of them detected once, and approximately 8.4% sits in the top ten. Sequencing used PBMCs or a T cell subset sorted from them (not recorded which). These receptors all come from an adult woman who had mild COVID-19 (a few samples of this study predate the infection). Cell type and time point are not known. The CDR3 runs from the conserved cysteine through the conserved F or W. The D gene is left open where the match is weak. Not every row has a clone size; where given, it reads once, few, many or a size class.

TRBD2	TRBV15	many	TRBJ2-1	CATSREREGLHNEQFF	TGTGCCACCAGCAGAGAGCGGGAGGGCCTCCATAATGAGCAGTTCTTC
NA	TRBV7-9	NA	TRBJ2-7	CASSYQGTEQYF	TGTGCCAGCAGCTATCAGGGGACCGAGCAGTACTTC
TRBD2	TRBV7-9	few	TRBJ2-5	CASSLGRREKETQYF	TGTGCCAGCAGCTTAGGCCGGCGGGAGAAGGAGACCCAGTACTTC
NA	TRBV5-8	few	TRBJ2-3	CASSLPGLGDTQYF	TGTGCCAGCAGTTTGCCAGGGTTAGGAGATACGCAGTATTTT
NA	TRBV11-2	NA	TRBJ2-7	CASSLGAGDRNEQYF	TGTGCCAGCAGCTTAGGCGCGGGAGACAGGAACGAGCAGTACTTC
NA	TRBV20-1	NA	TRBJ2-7	CSASSQRRSYEQYF	TGCAGTGCTAGTTCGCAACGGCGAAGCTACGAGCAGTACTTC
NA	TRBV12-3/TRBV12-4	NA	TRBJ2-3	CASSLYHGTTGPDTQYF	TGTGCCAGCAGTTTATACCATGGGACCACAGGGCCAGATACGCAGTATTTT
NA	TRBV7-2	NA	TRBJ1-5	CASEVGGRSNQPQHF	TGTGCCAGCGAAGTAGGGGGGAGAAGCAATCAGCCCCAGCATTTT
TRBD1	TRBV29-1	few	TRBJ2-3	CSVEVSGGLTDTQYF	TGCAGCGTTGAAGTTTCAGGGGGTCTCACAGATACGCAGTATTTT
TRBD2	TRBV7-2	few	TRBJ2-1	CASSLRTSGGARNEQFF	TGTGCCAGCAGCTTACGGACTAGCGGGGGGGCGCGGAATGAGCAGTTCTTC
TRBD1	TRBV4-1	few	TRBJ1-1	CASSSPGQGPLGTEAFF	TGCGCCAGCAGCTCACCGGGACAGGGGCCCTTAGGGACTGAAGCTTTCTTT
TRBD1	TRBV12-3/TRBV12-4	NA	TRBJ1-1	CASSLQGAGYTEAFF	TGTGCCAGCAGTTTACAGGGGGCGGGGTACACTGAAGCTTTCTTT
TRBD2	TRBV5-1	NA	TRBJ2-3	CASSLSGAPDTQYF	TGCGCCAGCAGCCTGAGCGGGGCCCCAGATACGCAGTATTTT
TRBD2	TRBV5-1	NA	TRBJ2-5	CASSPAGGGGETQYF	TGCGCCAGCAGCCCCGCAGGCGGGGGAGGAGAGACCCAGTACTTC
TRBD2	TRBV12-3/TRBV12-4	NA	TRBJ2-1	CASILTSGRPSWNEQFF	TGTGCCAGCATCCTGACTAGCGGGAGACCCTCGTGGAATGAGCAGTTCTTC
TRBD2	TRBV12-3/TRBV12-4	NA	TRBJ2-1	CASCGTGLAGLTGSYNEQFF	TGTGCCAGCTGTGGGACGGGACTAGCGGGATTAACAGGCTCCTACAATGAGCAGTTCTTC
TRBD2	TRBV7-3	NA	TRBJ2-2	CASSFQGLAGAPGELFF	TGTGCCAGCAGCTTTCAGGGACTAGCGGGAGCGCCCGGGGAGCTGTTTTTT
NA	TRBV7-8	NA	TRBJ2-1	CASSPLWTESSYNEQFF	TGTGCCAGCAGCCCATTATGGACCGAAAGCTCCTACAATGAGCAGTTCTTC
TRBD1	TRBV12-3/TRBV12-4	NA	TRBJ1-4	CASSIMGQGNEKLFF	TGTGCCAGCAGCATAATGGGACAGGGAAATGAAAAACTGTTTTTT
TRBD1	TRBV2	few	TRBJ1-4	CASLPGGTNEKLFF	TGTGCCAGCTTACCAGGGGGGACTAATGAAAAACTGTTTTTT
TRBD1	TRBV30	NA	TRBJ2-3	CAWSNGQGARDTQYF	TGTGCCTGGAGTAATGGACAGGGGGCGCGGGATACGCAGTATTTT
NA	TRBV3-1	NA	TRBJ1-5	CASSQRGQPQHF	TGTGCCAGCAGCCAACGAGGCCAGCCCCAGCATTTT
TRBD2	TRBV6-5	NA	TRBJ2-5	CASSYSTSGVQETQYF	TGTGCCAGCAGTTACTCGACTAGCGGGGTCCAAGAGACCCAGTACTTC
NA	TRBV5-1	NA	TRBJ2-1	CASSLGLGYNEQFF	TGCGCCAGCAGCTTGGGGCTGGGGTACAATGAGCAGTTCTTC
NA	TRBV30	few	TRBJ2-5	CAWSVQRTKTQYF	TGTGCCTGGAGTGTTCAACGCACGAAGACCCAGTACTTC
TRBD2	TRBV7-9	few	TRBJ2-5	CASSLASGTSGTSQYF	TGTGCCAGCAGCTTAGCCAGCGGGACTAGCGGGACCTCCCAGTACTTC
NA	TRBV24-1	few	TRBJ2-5	CATSDSGRRQETQYF	TGTGCCACCAGTGATTCGGGACGGCGCCAAGAGACCCAGTACTTC
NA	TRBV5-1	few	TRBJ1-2	CASRPTLLGAGYGYTF	TGCGCCAGCAGGCCCACTCTGTTGGGGGCCGGCTATGGCTACACCTTC
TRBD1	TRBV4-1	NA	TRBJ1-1	CASSQGRTGGLIF	TGCGCCAGCAGCCAGGGTCGGACAGGGGGCTTGATTTTT
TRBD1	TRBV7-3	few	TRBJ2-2	CASRVDRGLGGELFF	TGTGCCAGCAGGGTGGACAGGGGACTTGGCGGGGAGCTGTTTTTT
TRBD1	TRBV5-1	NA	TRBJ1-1	CASSYDRANTEAFF	TGCGCCAGCAGCTATGACAGGGCGAACACTGAAGCTTTCTTT
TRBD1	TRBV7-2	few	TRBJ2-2	CASSFRDRVTGELFF	TGTGCCAGCAGCTTTCGGGACAGGGTGACCGGGGAGCTGTTTTTT
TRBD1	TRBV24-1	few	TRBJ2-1	CATSEPPGTGPNYNEQFF	TGTGCCACCAGTGAACCACCCGGGACAGGACCAAACTACAATGAGCAGTTCTTC
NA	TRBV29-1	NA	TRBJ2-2	CSVVKWDGTNTGELFF	TGCAGCGTTGTGAAATGGGACGGGACGAACACCGGGGAGCTGTTTTTT
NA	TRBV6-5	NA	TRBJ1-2	CASSYSYRGEYGYTF	TGTGCCAGCAGTTACTCGTATCGAGGAGAGTATGGCTACACCTTC
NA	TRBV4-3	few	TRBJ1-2	CASSQDLQGAGNYGYTF	TGCGCCAGCAGCCAAGATCTCCAGGGCGCAGGGAACTATGGCTACACCTTC
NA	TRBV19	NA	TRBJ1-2	CASSVKTANYGYTF	TGTGCCAGTAGTGTTAAGACGGCCAACTATGGCTACACCTTC
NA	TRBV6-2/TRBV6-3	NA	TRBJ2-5	CASTTGLPQETQYF	TGTGCCAGCACCACGGGTCTACCCCAAGAGACCCAGTACTTC
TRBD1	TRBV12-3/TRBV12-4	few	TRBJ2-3	CASSDDRVVTDTQYF	TGTGCCAGCAGTGATGACAGGGTAGTGACAGATACGCAGTATTTT
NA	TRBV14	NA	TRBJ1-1	CASSQNVYTEAFF	TGTGCCAGCAGCCAAAACGTATACACTGAAGCTTTCTTT
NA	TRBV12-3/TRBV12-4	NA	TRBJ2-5	CASSRGIGETQYF	TGTGCCAGCAGTAGGGGCATTGGGGAGACCCAGTACTTC
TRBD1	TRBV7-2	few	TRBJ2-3	CASSWWGQGTDTQYF	TGTGCCAGCAGCTGGTGGGGACAGGGAACAGATACGCAGTATTTT
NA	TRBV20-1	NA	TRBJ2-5	CSARDRQGGETQYF	TGCAGTGCTAGAGATAGGCAGGGAGGAGAGACCCAGTACTTC
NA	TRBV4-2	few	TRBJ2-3	CASRAGGNTDTQYF	TGTGCCAGCAGGGCAGGAGGGAACACAGATACGCAGTATTTT